Detailed here is one T cell receptor (beta chain). Its antigen is undetermined. Blood samples were obtained at baseline, cycle 4 day 1, and cycle 7 day 1. This record comes from a study of OX40 agonist ivuxolimab in advanced cancers. Study details: Given to patients was ivuxolimab, an agonistic anti-OX40 (CD134) antibody. Males comprised approximately 81% of the group, whose mean age was approximately 60 years (range roughly 20 to 90). Study-wide results and limits: Circulating CD4+ and CD8+ T cells showed clonal expansion by week 6 at 0.1 to 3.0 mg/kg.

Profiling relied on immunoSEQ multiplex PCR, and the TCRdb table lists in-frame clones only, not all of them. The sample lists approximately 70,000 clones, 80% to 95% occurring once. The CDR3 contains 15 residues. Per germline, CDR1 MNHEY and CDR2 SVGAGI. Trimming took 5 bases from V and 2 from J, leaving 13 bases between them. The receptor's source is an adult with an advanced solid tumor such as melanoma, head and neck, liver or kidney cancer. The rearrangement joins TRBV6-5 to TRBJ1-3; D perhaps matches TRBD1 (6 bases). The specimen was CD4+ or CD8+ T cells sorted from blood, collected in a trial of the OX40 agonist ivuxolimab. The DNA for the CDR3 is TGTGCCAGCAGTGCCTGGACAGTGGCTGGAAACACCATATATTTT. This gives the protein CASSAWTVAGNTIYF.